The T cell receptor (beta chain) under discussion was sequenced for a study of CD8 T cells in ankylosing spondylitis. Study-wide results and limits: Reportedly, matched ankylosing spondylitis synovial fluid was significantly enriched for disease-linked clones. Blood of patients with ankylosing spondylitis appeared to be characterized by a TCR beta motif of eight highly homologous variants.

V dropped 5 bases and J dropped 3 bases, with 11 bases sitting between them. Germline values: CDR1 SGHRS, CDR2 YFSETQ. The CDR3 extends over 14 amino acids. Each CDR3 protein is one row after TCRdb ran MiXCR on the 5' RACE reads. The sample gives 200,000 to 250,000 distinct CDR3 sequences, about 17% of which show up once; about 42% is in the top ten. This clonotype was seen a handful of times. Antigen: not known. The chain joins TRBV5-1 to TRBJ2-2; unclear D gene. Sequencing used blood, either unsorted or a sorted T cell fraction (not recorded which). This clonotype originated in a male donor with ankylosing spondylitis. CDR3 in amino acids: CASRMVTDTGELFF. In nucleotides, the CDR3 is TGCGCCAGCAGGATGGTCACAGACACCGGGGAGCTGTTTTTT.